This is a list of T cell receptor beta chains from one sample in a study of T cells in localized non-small cell lung cancer. TCRdb keeps only in-frame clones here, not all; method: immunoSEQ multiplex PCR. The table shows some 15,000 clones, with roughly 82% occurring only once. The sequenced sample was peripheral blood, obtained before any cancer treatment. The receptors originated from a male donor at least 60 years old with stage I lung adenocarcinoma. Each CDR3 is given without its conserved first and last residue.

ASTDGSLEKLF,TRBV19,TRBJ1-4
ASRVGSGVYGYT,TRBV2,TRBJ1-2
ASSENLGQGLGKNIQY,TRBV6-1,TRBJ2-4
ASSLAVLEARNTGELF,TRBV7-6,TRBJ2-2
ASSFYARAQETQY,TRBV5-6,TRBJ2-5
ASSPPTDTQY,TRBV7-9,TRBJ2-3
ASSDRVGTGELF,TRBV2,TRBJ2-2
SVGTGSTDTQY,TRBV29-1,TRBJ2-3
ASKILGDNNQPQH,TRBV6-1,TRBJ1-5
ASSLTRSTDTQY,TRBV7-3,TRBJ2-3
ASSQGPVIGNTIY,TRBV14,TRBJ1-3
ASSDGTRNTEAF,TRBV2,TRBJ1-1
ASSFRDTTEAF,TRBV7-2,TRBJ1-1
ASRSPGRRDTEAF,TRBV6-5,TRBJ1-1
ASSTTGNGYTGELF,TRBV5-4,TRBJ2-2
ASSVAFSHPPDTQY,TRBV9,TRBJ2-3
ASSPVQNNNYGYT,TRBV18,TRBJ1-2
AWSGVANTIY,TRBV30,TRBJ1-3
ASSLAKTSPLAKNIQY,TRBV7-9,TRBJ2-4
ASSSSGRHEQY,TRBV28,TRBJ2-7
ASSLRRRNYGYT,TRBV5-6,TRBJ1-2
ASSITPGQGNTEAF,TRBV19,TRBJ1-1
ASRYLGQGAGGTEAF,TRBV19,TRBJ1-1
ASSLGYEQY,TRBV27,TRBJ2-7
ASSLVGDGNTIY,TRBV7-8,TRBJ1-3
ASSPFGGVNNEQF,TRBV4-3,TRBJ2-1
ASSQDRRQGVTEAF,TRBV4-1,TRBJ1-1
ASSQEGIAGSYEQY,TRBV4-1,TRBJ2-7
ASSPSSTGGNGYT,TRBV18,TRBJ1-2
ASSVGGSGGYEQY,TRBV9,TRBJ2-7
ASSPGTTDEQY,TRBV7-8,TRBJ2-7
ASSLWRGGTASETQY,TRBV5-8,TRBJ2-5
AWRGTGAPLEAF,TRBV30,TRBJ1-1
ASSIGRSYEQY,TRBV19,TRBJ2-7
ASSLGQGQSEFSGANVLT,TRBV5-1,TRBJ2-6
ASSPSPHPADTQY,TRBV18,TRBJ2-3
ASEHLGQGVYEQY,TRBV2,TRBJ2-7
ASSSLAVRSYEQY,TRBV5-6,TRBJ2-7
ASSLFGTGTGASEQY,TRBV5-1,TRBJ2-7
ASSLGRGQPQH,TRBV7-2,TRBJ1-5
ASSVGDSDSPLH,TRBV9,TRBJ1-6
ASSSGGVGEKLF,TRBV9,TRBJ1-4
ASSLAPGAPLISNQPQH,TRBV5-1,TRBJ1-5
ASSFTQLTNEKLF,TRBV5-6,TRBJ1-4
ASRGGGTDTQY,TRBV6-6,TRBJ2-3
ATTGTGQQSYISYNEQF,TRBV19,TRBJ2-1
ASSVEARGAGEQF,TRBV9,TRBJ2-1
ASSQNPGGSSGANVLT,TRBV4-3,TRBJ2-6
AWSVLGRWREQY,TRBV30,TRBJ2-7
ASSVAQGQVGEKLF,TRBV9,TRBJ1-4
ASSEAGLGTSGYEQY,TRBV6-1,TRBJ2-7
ASSVGPDTQY,TRBV9,TRBJ2-3
ASGETGARETQY,TRBV2,TRBJ2-5
ASSLDIFTGDTEAF,TRBV5-4,TRBJ1-1